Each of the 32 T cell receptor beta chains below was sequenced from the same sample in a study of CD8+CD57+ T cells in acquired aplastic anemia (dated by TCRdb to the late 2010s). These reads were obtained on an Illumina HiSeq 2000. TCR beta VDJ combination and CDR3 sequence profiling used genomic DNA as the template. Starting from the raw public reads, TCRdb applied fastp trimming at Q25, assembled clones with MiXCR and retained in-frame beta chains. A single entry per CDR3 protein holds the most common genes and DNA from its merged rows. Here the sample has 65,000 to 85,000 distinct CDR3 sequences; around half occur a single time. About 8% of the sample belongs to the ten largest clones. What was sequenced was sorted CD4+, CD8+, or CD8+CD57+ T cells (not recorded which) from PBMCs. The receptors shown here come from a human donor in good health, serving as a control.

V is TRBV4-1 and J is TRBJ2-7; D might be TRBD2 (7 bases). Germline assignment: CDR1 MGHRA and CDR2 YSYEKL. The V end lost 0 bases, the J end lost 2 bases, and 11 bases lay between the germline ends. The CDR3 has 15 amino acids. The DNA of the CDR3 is TGCGCCAGCAGCCAAGAACAGGGAGGGCCCTACGAGCAGTACTTC. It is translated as CASSQEQGGPYEQYF.

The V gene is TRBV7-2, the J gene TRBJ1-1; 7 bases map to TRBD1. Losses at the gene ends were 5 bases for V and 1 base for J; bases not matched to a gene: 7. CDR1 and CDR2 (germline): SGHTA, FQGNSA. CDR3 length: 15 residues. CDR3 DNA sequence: TGTGCCAGCAGCCCTCAAAACAGGGGGAACACTGAAGCTTTCTTT. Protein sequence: CASSPQNRGNTEAFF.

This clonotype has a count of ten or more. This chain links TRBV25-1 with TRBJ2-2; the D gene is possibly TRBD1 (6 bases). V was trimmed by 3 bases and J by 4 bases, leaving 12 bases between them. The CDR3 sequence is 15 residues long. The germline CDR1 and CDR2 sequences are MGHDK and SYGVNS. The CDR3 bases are TGTGCCAGCAGTGATTCAGGGGCGGTCACCGGGGAGCTGTTTTTT. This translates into CASSDSGAVTGELFF.

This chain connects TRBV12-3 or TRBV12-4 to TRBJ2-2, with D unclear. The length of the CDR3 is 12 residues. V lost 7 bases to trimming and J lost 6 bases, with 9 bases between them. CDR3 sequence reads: CASTYLPGELFF. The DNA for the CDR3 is TGTGCCAGCACCTACTTACCCGGGGAGCTGTTTTTT.

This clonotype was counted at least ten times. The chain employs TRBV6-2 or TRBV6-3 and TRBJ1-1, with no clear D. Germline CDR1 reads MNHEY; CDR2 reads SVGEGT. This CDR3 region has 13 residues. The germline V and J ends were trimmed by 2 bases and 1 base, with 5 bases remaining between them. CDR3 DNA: TGTGCCAGCAGTTACGTGGAGAACACTGAAGCTTTCTTT. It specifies CASSYVENTEAFF.

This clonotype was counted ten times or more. CDR3 sequence (DNA): TGTGCCAGCAGTTTAGAAGGGTACACCGGGGAGCTGTTTTTT. Residues: CASSLEGYTGELFF. The rearrangement joins TRBV12-3 or TRBV12-4 to TRBJ2-2; no firm D call. CDR3 length equals 14 residues. Trimming took 1 base from V and 3 from J, leaving 6 bases between them.

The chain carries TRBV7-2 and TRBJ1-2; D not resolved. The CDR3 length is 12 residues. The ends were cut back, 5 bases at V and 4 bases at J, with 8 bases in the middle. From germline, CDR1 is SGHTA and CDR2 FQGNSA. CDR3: CASSNPGYGYTF. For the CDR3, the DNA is TGTGCCAGCAGCAATCCGGGCTATGGCTACACCTTC.

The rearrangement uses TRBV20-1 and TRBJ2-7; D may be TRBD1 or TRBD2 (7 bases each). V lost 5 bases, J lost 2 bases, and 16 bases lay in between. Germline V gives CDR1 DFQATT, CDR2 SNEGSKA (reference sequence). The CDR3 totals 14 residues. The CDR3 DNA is TGCAGTGCTGGAGGGAGGGGGACAGCCTACGAGCAGTACTTC. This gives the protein CSAGGRGTAYEQYF.

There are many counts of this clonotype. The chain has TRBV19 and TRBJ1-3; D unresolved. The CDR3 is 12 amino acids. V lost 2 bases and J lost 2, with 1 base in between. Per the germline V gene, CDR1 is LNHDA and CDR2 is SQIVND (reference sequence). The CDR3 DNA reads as TGTGCCAGTAGTATAACTGGAAACACCATATATTTT. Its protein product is CASSITGNTIYF.

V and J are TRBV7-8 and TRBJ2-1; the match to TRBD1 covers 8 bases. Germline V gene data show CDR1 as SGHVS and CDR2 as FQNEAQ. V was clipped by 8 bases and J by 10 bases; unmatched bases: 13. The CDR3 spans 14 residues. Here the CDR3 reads CASQPPGGAREQFF. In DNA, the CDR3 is TGTGCCAGCCAACCCCCAGGGGGCGCGAGGGAGCAGTTCTTC. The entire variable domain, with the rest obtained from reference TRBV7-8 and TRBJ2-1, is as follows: GAGVSQSPRYKVAKRGQDVALRCDPISGHVSLFWYQQALGQGPEFLTYFQNEAQLDKSGLPSDRFFAERPEGSVSTLKIQRTQQEDSAVYLCASQPPGGAREQFFGPGTRLTVL.

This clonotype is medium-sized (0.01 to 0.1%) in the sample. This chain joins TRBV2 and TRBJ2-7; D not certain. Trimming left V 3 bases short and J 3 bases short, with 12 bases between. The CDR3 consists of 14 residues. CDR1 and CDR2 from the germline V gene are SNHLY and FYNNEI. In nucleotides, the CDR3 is TGTGCCAGCAGTGAGGGGTTCGCCGGCTACGAGCAGTACTTC. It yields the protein CASSEGFAGYEQYF. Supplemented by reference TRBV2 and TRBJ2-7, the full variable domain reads EPEVTQTPSHQVTQMGQEVILRCVPISNHLYFYWYRQILGQKVEFLVSFYNNEISEKSEIFDDQFSVERPDGSNFTLKIRSTKLEDSAMYFCASSEGFAGYEQYFGPGTRLTVT.

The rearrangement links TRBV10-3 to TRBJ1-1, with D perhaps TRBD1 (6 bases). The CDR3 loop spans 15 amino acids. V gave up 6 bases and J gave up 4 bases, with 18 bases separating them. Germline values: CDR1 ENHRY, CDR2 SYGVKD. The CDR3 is CAIRLTGTSSTEAFF. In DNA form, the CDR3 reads TGTGCCATCAGGCTAACAGGGACGTCTTCCACTGAAGCTTTCTTT.

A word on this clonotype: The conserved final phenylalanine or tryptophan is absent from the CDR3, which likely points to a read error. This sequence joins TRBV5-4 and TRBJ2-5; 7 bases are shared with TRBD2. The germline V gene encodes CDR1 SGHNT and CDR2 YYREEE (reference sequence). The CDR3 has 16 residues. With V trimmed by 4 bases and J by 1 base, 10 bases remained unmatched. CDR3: CASSTRSGAAQETQYL. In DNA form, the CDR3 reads TGTGCCAGCAGCACCAGAAGCGGGGCAGCCCAAGAGACCCAGTACCTC.

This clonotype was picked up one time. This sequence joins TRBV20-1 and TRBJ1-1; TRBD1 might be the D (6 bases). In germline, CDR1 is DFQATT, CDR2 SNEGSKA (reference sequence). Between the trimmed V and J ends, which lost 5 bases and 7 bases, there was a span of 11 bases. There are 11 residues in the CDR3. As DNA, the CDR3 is TGCAGTGCTGCTAGCAGGGGTGAAGCTTTCTTT. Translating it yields CSAASRGEAFF.

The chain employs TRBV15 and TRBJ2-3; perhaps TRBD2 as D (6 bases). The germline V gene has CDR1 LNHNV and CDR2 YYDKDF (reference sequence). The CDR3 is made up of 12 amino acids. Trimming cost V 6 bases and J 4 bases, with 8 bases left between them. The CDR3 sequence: CATSSGADTQYF. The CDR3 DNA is TGTGCCACCAGTTCGGGGGCAGATACGCAGTATTTT.

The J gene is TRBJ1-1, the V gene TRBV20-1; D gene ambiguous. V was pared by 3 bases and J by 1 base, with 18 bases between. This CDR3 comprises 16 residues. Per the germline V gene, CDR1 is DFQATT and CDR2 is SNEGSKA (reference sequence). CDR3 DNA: TGCAGTGCTAGGGGCGGTCTTTCCGGCACGAACACTGAAGCTTTCTTT. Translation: CSARGGLSGTNTEAFF.

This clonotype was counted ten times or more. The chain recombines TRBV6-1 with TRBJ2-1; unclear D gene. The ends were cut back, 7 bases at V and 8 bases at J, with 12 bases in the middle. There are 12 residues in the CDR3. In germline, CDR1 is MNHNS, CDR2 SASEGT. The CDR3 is CASTVVPDEQFF. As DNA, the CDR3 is TGTGCCAGCACCGTCGTCCCGGATGAGCAGTTCTTC.

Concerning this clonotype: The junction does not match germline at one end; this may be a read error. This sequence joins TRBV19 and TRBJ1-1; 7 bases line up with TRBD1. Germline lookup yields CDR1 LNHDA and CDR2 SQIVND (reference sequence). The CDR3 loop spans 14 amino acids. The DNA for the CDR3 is TGTCCCAGTGGGCTACAGGGGAAGGGCACTGAAGCCTTCTTT. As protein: CPSGLQGKGTEAFF.

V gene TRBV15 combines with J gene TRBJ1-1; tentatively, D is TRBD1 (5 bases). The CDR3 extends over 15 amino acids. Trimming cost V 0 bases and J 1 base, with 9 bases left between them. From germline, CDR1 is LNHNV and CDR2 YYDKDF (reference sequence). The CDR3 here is CATSRDKGQNTEAFF. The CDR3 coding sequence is TGTGCCACCAGCAGAGATAAAGGACAGAACACTGAAGCTTTCTTT.

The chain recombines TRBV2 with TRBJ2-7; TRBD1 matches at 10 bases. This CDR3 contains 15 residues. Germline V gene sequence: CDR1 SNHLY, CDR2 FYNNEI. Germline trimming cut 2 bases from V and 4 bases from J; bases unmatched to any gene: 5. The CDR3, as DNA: TGTGCCAGCAGTGAACCGGGACAGGGGATATACGAGCAGTACTTC. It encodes CASSEPGQGIYEQYF.

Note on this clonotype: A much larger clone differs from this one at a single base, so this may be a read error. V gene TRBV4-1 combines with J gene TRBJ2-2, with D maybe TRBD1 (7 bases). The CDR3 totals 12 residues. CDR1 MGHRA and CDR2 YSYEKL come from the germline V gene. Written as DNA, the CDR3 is TGCGCCAGCCAACAGGGGACCGGGGGGCTGTTTTTT. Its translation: CASQQGTGGLFF.

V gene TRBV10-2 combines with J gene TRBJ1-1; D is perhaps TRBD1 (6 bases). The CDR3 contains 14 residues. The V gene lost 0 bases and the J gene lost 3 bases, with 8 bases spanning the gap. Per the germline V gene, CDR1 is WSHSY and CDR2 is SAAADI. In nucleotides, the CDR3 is TGCGCCAGCAGTGAGTCAGGGGGTGACACTGAAGCTTTCTTT. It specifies CASSESGGDTEAFF.

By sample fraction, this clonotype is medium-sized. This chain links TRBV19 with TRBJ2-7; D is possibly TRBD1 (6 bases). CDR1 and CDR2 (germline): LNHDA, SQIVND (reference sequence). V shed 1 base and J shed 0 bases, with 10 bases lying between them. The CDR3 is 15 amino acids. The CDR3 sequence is CASSIGDISSYEQYF. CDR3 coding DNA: TGTGCCAGTAGTATAGGGGACATAAGCTCCTACGAGCAGTACTTC.

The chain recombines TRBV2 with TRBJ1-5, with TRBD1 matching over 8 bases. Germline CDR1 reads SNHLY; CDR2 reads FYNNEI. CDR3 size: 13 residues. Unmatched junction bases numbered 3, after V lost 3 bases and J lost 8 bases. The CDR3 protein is CASSEDRVEPQHF. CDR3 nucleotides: TGTGCCAGCAGTGAGGACAGGGTAGAGCCCCAGCATTTT.

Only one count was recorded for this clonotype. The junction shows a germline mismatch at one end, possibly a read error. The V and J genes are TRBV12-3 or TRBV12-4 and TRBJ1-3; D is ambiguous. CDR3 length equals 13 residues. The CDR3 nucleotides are TGTGCCAGCAGCTTAGGTCCTGGAAACACCATATATTTT. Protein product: CASSLGPGNTIYF.

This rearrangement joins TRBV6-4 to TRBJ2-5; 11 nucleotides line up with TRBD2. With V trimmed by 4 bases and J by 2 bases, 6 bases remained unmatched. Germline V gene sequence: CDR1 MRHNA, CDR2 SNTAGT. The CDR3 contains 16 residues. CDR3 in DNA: TGTGCCAGCAGTGCGGCTAGCGGGAGGAAACAAGAGACCCAGTACTTC. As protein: CASSAASGRKQETQYF.

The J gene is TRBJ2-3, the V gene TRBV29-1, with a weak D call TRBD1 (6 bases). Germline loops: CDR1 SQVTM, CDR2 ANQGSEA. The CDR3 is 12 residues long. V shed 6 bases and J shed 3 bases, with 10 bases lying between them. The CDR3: CSVVQGTDTQYF. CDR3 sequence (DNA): TGCAGCGTCGTACAGGGTACAGATACGCAGTATTTT.

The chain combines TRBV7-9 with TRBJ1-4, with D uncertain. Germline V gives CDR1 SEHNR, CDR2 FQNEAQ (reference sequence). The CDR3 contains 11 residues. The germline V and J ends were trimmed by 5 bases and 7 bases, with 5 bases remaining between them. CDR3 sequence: CASSQGEKLFF. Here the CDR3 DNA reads TGTGCCAGCAGCCAAGGTGAAAAACTGTTTTTT.

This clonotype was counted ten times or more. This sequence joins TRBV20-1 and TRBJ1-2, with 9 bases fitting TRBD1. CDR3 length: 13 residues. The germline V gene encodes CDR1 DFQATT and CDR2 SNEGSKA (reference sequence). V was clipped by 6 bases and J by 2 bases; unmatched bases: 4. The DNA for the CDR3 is TGCAGTGCGCGGGACAGGGAAAACTATGGCTACACCTTC. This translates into CSARDRENYGYTF.

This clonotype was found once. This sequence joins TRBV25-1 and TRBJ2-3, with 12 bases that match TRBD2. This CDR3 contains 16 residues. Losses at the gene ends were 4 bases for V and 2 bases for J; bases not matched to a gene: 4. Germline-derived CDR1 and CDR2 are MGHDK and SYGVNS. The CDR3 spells CASSALAGGITDTQYF. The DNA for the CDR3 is TGTGCCAGCAGTGCCCTAGCGGGAGGGATCACAGATACGCAGTATTTT.

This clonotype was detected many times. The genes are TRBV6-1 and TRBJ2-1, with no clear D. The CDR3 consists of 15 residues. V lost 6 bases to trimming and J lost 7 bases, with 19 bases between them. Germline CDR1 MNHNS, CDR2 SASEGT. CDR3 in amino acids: CASSPDHPGPNEQFF. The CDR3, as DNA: TGTGCCAGCAGCCCTGACCACCCGGGCCCAAATGAGCAGTTCTTC.

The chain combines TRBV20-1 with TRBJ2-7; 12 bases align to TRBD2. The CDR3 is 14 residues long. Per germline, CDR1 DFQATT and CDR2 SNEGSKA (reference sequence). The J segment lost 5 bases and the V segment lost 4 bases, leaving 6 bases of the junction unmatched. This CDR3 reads CSATRTSGIHEQYF. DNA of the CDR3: TGCAGTGCTACGAGGACTAGCGGGATCCACGAGCAGTACTTC.